The present T cell receptor (beta chain) was sequenced within a study of blood T cell repertoires in COVID-19. Some clones are missing from TCRdb's copy, which holds only in-frame ones; the method was immunoSEQ multiplex PCR. The sample gives fewer than 200,000 clones, approximately 84% of which show up once; about 12% is in the top ten. In terms of age and location, participants ranged from about 18 to 90 years and lived in under 30 US areas. In Cohort 3, a recovered donor had either two negative PCRs, clearance, or symptom resolution. Germline assignment: CDR1 SGHDT and CDR2 YYEEEE. Deletions cut 0 bases from V and 5 bases from J, with 11 bases between. The CDR3 extends over 14 amino acids.

The rearrangement links TRBV5-6 to TRBJ2-5; no clear D. The clonotype comes from a man aged 50-60 years who had recovered from COVID-19. Sequenced input: PBMCs or T cells enriched from blood (not recorded which). This CDR3 is CASSLVSLLETQYF. The CDR3 nucleotides read TGTGCCAGCAGCTTGGTGAGTTTGTTGGAGACCCAGTACTTC.